This TCR beta chain was found in a study of spatial heterogeneity in lung cancer. Study results and limitations: Mutation tallies in tumors tracked expanded intratumoral alpha and beta TCR counts.

The CDR3 has 15 amino acids. Losses at the gene ends were 4 bases for V and 2 bases for J; bases not matched to a gene: 5. Germline V gene sequence: CDR1 SGHRS, CDR2 YFSETQ. Indicated time point: sample taken at primary tumor resection. In TCRdb, the 5' RACE reads were re-called with MiXCR into one record per CDR3 protein. This sample has roughly 7,000 distinct CDR3 sequences, with around an eighth found just once. Points on this clonotype: Its specificity is unknown. Because this beta chain is a stray read in a library intended to capture alpha chains, its abundance should not be given much weight.

The V call is TRBV5-1, the J call TRBJ2-1; 8 bases fit TRBD2. The clonotype originates from a male donor with early-stage non-small cell lung cancer. The specimen comprised lung tumor tissue, sampled at surgery. The CDR3 spells CASSAGTRTYNEQFF. CDR3 DNA sequence: TGCGCCAGCAGCGCAGGGACTAGGACCTACAATGAGCAGTTCTTC.